This TCR beta chain was documented in a study of vaccination effects on CD4 cells after COVID-19. Antigen-specific CD4+ T cell clonotypes were called by their expansion after viral peptide-pool culture in ViraFEST. Cells that had been cultured for 10 days were the source of isolated CD4+ T cells. Vaccine recipients, nucleocapsid antibody negative, had no prior SARS-CoV-2 infection. Cultures used a few million PBMC per well, 9 to 10 IU/ml IL-2 and approximately 10 ug/ml peptides. Sequencing was performed with immunoSEQ multiplex PCR; in TCRdb, only in-frame clones are kept and a portion is missing. The data show tens of thousands of clones, approximately 80% seen once. In the case of this clone: The antigen is not known.

Germline V gene data show CDR1 as MNHEY and CDR2 as SVGEGT. The CDR3 is 16 amino acids. Trimming shortened V by 2 bases and J by 0 bases, and 11 bases separated the two germline ends. The source was CD4+ T cells from PBMCs cultured with HCoV-NL63 spike peptides, collected before COVID-19 vaccination. The chain uses TRBV6-2 or TRBV6-3 and TRBJ1-3; D uncertain. The receptor was derived from a human donor who received a COVID-19 vaccine. The CDR3 is CASSYGPGSSGNTIYF. The CDR3 bases are TGTGCCAGCAGTTACGGTCCCGGGAGCTCTGGAAACACCATATATTTT.